Listed below are T cell receptor beta chains from one sample, sequenced in a study of blood T cell repertoires in COVID-19. Sequencing used immunoSEQ multiplex PCR; TCRdb keeps in-frame clones, though not all of them. The data show approximately 350,000 clones, 65% to 85% seen once. Source material: peripheral blood. All receptors come from a man under 40 with active or convalescent COVID-19. Each CDR3 is given with its conserved first and last residue. The D gene is left open where the match is weak. Clone size appears in some rows only: once, few, many, or a class for an expanded clone.

d_call	clone_size	v_call	j_call	cdr3_length	cdr3_nt	cdr3_aa
NA	few	TRBV7-2	TRBJ1-2	14	TGTGCCAGCAGCTTAGGGAGGACCCTTTATGGCTACACCTTC	CASSLGRTLYGYTF
NA	NA	TRBV5-1	TRBJ1-1	15	TGCGCCAGCAGCTTTAACAGGGAAACGAACACTGAAGCTTTCTTT	CASSFNRETNTEAFF
NA	NA	TRBV7-9	TRBJ2-5	14	TGTGCCAGCAGCCTCACTTTCGGCCAAGAGACCCAGTACTTC	CASSLTFGQETQYF
NA	NA	TRBV7-9	TRBJ2-2	16	TGTGCCAGCAGCTTAGTAGACTTGATATCCACCGGGGAGCTGTTTTTT	CASSLVDLISTGELFF
TRBD2	NA	TRBV6-5	TRBJ2-1	16	TGTGCCAGCAGTTACCTCGTAGCGGGGGCTAGGAATGAGCAGTTCTTC	CASSYLVAGARNEQFF
TRBD1	NA	TRBV3-1/TRBV3-2	TRBJ2-1	16	TGTGCCAGCAGCCGTTGGACAGGCGGAAAACTCAATGAGCAGTTCTTC	CASSRWTGGKLNEQFF
TRBD1	NA	TRBV19	TRBJ1-2	13	TGTGCCAGTAGCCTGGACAGGGAAAGTGGCTACACCTTC	CASSLDRESGYTF
TRBD2	NA	TRBV7-2	TRBJ2-3	16	TGTGCCAGCAGCCCTAGGCGGAGCGGGAGTACAGATACGCAGTATTTT	CASSPRRSGSTDTQYF
NA	NA	TRBV30	TRBJ2-1	15	TGTGCCTGGAGTGTATTTAGGTATAGCCACAATGAGCAGTTCTTC	CAWSVFRYSHNEQFF
TRBD2	few	TRBV19	TRBJ2-1	11	TGTGCCAGCAAATCTAGCGGCCCGTTGGTCTTC	CASKSSGPLVF
TRBD2	NA	TRBV3-1/TRBV3-2	TRBJ2-3	13	TGTGCCAGCAGCCAACCCCTAGCGGGGGTTCAGTATTTT	CASSQPLAGVQYF
NA	NA	TRBV15	TRBJ2-7	14	TGTGCCACCAGCAGAGATAGGGAGGTACCGGAGCAGTACTTC	CATSRDREVPEQYF
NA	NA	TRBV30	TRBJ1-2	11	TGTGCCTGGAGTCAGCGGGGCGGCTACACCTTC	CAWSQRGGYTF
TRBD1	NA	TRBV5-4	TRBJ2-1	15	TGTGCCAGCAGCTCCCGGGACAGGGTTTACAATGAGCAGTTCTTC	CASSSRDRVYNEQFF
NA	NA	TRBV10-3	TRBJ1-1	14	TGTGCCATCAGTGAGAGACAGGTGGGCACTGAAGCTTTCTTT	CAISERQVGTEAFF
NA	NA	TRBV4-2	TRBJ2-7	14	TGTGCCAGCAGCCAAGCGGGGGTTAGCTACGAGCAGTACTTC	CASSQAGVSYEQYF
NA	NA	TRBV24-1	TRBJ2-1	16	TGTGCCACCAGTGATTTGAGATCTAGCAGATACAATGAGCAGTTCTTC	CATSDLRSSRYNEQFF
TRBD2	NA	TRBV19	TRBJ2-5	14	TGTGCCAGTAGTATACGACTAGCGGGGAAGACCCAGTACTTC	CASSIRLAGKTQYF
TRBD1	NA	TRBV6-2/TRBV6-3	TRBJ2-2	17	TGTGCCAGCAGTTACTCGAGAAGGGAGACAGGGCCCGGGGAGCTGTTTTTT	CASSYSRRETGPGELFF
NA	NA	TRBV5-1	TRBJ1-2	12	TGCGCCAGCAGCCCAGGCAACTATGGCTACACCTTC	CASSPGNYGYTF
NA	NA	TRBV7-2	TRBJ2-7	13	TGTGCCAGCAGCTTAGATAAGCGATACGAGCAGTACTTC	CASSLDKRYEQYF
TRBD1	NA	TRBV4-3	TRBJ1-2	16	TGCGCCAGCAGCCAAAGCCGACAGGGGGCAAACTATGGCTACACCTTC	CASSQSRQGANYGYTF
TRBD1	NA	TRBV12-3/TRBV12-4	TRBJ2-7	12	TGTGCCAGCGCCAGGGGGTCGTACGAGCAGTACTTC	CASARGSYEQYF
NA	NA	TRBV28	TRBJ2-7	15	TGTGCCAGCCATCCCTCGAAGGGACTTTCATACGAGCAGTACTTC	CASHPSKGLSYEQYF
NA	many	TRBV29-1	TRBJ2-2	14	TGCAGCGTTGCGTCCGGGACGAACACCGGGGAGCTGTTTTTT	CSVASGTNTGELFF
NA	NA	TRBV20-1	TRBJ2-5	11	TGCAGTGCACTTGCCGGGGAGACCCAGTACTTC	CSALAGETQYF
TRBD2	once	TRBV5-4	TRBJ2-1	18	TGTGCCAGCAGCACCCGGGGACTAGCGGGATCAACCTACAATGAGCAGTTCTTC	CASSTRGLAGSTYNEQFF
NA	once	TRBV15	TRBJ2-2	16	TGTGCCACCAGCAGTAGGCAGGGTATAGACGCCGGGGAGCTGTTTTTT	CATSSRQGIDAGELFF
TRBD2	NA	TRBV12-5	TRBJ2-1	16	TGTGCTAGTGGTTTGGTCTTAGCGGGAGTCGGAAATGAGCAGTTCTTC	CASGLVLAGVGNEQFF
NA	NA	TRBV7-8	TRBJ1-6	17	TGTGCCAGCAGCTTATGGGGCAGGGAAAGCCATAATTCACCCCTCCACTTT	CASSLWGRESHNSPLHF
NA	NA	TRBV12-3/TRBV12-4	TRBJ1-3	11	TGTGCCAGCAGTTCGGGAAACACCATATATTTT	CASSSGNTIYF
TRBD1	NA	TRBV7-6	TRBJ2-1	15	TGTGCCAGCAGCCTCGGGGGGACAGGGCGGAATGAGCAGTTCTTC	CASSLGGTGRNEQFF